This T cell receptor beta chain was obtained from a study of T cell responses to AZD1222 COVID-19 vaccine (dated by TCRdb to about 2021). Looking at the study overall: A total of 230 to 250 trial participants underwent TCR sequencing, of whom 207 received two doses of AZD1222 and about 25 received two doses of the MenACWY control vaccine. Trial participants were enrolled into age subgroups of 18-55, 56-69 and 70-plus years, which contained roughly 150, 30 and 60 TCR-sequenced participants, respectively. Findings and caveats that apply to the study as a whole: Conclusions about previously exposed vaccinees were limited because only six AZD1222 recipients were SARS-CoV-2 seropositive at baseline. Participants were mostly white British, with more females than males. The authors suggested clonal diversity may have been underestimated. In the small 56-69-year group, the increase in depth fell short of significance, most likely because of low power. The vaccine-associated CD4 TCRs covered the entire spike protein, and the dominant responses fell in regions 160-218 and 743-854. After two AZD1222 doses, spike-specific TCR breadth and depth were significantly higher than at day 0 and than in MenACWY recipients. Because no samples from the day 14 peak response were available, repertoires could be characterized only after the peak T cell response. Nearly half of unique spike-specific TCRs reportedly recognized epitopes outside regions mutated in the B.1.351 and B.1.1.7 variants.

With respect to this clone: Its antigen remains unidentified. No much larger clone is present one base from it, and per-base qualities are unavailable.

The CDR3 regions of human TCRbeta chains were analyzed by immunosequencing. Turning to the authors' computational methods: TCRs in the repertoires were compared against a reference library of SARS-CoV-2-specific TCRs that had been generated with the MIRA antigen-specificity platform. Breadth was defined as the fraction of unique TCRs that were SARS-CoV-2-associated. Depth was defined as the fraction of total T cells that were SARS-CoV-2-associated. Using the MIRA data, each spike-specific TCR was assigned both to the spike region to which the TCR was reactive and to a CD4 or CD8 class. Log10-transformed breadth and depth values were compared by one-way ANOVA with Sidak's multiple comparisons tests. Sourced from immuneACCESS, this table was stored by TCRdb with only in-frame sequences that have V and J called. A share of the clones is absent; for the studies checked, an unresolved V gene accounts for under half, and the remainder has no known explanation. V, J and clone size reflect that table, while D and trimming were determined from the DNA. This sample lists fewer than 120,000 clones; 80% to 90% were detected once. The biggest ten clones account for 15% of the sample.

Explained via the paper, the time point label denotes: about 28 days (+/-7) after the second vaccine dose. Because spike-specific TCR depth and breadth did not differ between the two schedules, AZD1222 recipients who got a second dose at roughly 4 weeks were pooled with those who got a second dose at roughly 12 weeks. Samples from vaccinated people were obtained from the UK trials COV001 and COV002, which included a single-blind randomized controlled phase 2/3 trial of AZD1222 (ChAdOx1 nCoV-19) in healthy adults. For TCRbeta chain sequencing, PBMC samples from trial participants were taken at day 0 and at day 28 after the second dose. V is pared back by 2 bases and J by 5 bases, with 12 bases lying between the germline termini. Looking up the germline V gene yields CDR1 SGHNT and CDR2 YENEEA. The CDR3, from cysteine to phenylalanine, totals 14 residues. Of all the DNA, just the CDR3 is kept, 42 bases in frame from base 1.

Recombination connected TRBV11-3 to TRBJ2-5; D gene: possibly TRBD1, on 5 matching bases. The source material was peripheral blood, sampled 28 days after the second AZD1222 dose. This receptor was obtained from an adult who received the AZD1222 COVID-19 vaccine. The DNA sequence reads TGTGCCAGCAGCTTACAGGGCCCCAAGGAGACCCAGTACTTC. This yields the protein CASSLQGPKETQYF.